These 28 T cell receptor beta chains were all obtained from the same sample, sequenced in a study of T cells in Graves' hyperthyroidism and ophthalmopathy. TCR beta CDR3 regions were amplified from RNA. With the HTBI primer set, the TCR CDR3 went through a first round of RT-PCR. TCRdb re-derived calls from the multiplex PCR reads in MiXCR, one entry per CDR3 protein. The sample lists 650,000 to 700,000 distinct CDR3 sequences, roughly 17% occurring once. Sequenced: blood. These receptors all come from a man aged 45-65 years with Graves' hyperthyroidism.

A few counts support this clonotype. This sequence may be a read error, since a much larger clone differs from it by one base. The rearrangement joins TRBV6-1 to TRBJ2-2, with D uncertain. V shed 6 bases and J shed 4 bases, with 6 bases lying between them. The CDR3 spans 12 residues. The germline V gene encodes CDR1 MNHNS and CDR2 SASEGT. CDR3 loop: CASRESTGELFF. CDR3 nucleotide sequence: TGTGCCAGCAGGGAGAGCACCGGGGAGCTGTTTTTT.

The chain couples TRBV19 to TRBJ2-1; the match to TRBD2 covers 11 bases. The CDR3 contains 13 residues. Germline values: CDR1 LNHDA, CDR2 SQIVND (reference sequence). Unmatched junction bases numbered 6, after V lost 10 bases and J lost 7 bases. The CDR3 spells CATTSGSWNEQFF. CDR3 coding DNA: TGTGCCACCACTAGCGGGAGTTGGAATGAGCAGTTCTTC.

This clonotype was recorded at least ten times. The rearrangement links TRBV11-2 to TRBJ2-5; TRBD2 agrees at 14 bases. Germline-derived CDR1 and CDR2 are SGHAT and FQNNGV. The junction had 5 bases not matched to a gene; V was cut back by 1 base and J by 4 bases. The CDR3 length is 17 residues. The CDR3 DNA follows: TGTGCCAGCAGCTTAGGACTAGCGGGAGGGCCTCGAGAGACCCAGTACTTC. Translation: CASSLGLAGGPRETQYF. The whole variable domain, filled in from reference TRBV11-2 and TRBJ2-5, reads EAGVAQSPRYKIIEKRQSVAFWCNPISGHATLYWYQQILGQGPKLLIQFQNNGVVDDSQLPKDRFSAERLKGVDSTLKIQPAKLEDSAVYLCASSLGLAGGPRETQYFGPGTRLLVL.

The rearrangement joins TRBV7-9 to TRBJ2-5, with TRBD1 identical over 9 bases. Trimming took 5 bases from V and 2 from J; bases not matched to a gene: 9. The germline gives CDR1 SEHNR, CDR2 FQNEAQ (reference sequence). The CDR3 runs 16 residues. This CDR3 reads CASSPRTGAVQETQYF. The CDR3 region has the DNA TGTGCCAGCAGCCCCCGGACAGGGGCCGTACAAGAGACCCAGTACTTC.

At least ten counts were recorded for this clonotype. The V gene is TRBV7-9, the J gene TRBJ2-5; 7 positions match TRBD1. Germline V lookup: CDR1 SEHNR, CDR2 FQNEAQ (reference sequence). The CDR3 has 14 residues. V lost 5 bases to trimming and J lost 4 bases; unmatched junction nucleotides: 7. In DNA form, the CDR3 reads TGTGCCAGCAGCAAGACAGGGAGATCAGAGACCCAGTACTTC. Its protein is CASSKTGRSETQYF.

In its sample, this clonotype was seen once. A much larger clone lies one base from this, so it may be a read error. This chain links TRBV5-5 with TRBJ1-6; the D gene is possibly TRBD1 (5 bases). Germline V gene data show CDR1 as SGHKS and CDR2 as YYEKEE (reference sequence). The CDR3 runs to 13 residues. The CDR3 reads CASSGRGSSPPHF. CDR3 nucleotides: TGTGCCAGCAGCGGGCGGGGGAGTTCACCCCCCCACTTT.

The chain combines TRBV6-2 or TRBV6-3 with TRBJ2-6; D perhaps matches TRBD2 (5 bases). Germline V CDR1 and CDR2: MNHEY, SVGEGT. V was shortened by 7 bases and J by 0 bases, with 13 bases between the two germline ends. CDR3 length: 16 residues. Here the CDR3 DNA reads TGTGCCAGCAAGGAGGCGTTTCACTCTGGGGCCAACGTCCTGACTTTC. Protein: CASKEAFHSGANVLTF.

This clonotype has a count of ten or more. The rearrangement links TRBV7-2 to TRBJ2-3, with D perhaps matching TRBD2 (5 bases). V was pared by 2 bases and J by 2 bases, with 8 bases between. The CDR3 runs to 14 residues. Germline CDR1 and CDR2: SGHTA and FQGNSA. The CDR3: CASSLNGITDTQYF. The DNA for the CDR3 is TGTGCCAGCAGCTTAAACGGGATCACAGATACGCAGTATTTT.

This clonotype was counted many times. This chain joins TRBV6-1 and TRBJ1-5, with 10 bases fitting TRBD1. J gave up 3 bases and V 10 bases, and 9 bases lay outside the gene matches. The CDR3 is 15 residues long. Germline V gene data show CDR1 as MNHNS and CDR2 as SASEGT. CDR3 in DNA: TGTGCCACCAGGACAGGGGGGATAATCAATCAGCCCCAGCATTTT. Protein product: CATRTGGIINQPQHF.

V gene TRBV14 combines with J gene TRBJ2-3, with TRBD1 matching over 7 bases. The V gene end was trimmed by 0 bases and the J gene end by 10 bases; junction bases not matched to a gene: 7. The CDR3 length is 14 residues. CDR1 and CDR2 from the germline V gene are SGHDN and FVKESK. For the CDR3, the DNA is TGTGCCAGCAGCCAAGATCGGGGCCAGGGGGCGCAGTATTTT. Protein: CASSQDRGQGAQYF.

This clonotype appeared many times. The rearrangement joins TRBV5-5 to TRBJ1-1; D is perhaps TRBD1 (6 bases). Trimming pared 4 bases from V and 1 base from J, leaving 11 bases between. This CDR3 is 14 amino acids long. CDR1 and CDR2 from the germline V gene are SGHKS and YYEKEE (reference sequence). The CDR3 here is CASSHLQGNTEAFF. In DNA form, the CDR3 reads TGTGCCAGCAGCCACCTACAGGGGAACACTGAAGCTTTCTTT.

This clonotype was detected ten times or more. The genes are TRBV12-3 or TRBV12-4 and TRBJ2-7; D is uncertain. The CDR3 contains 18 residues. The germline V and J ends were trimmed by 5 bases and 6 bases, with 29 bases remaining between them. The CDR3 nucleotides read TGTGCCAGCAGTCCTCTATTGGCCATTTCTGTGTTTGTGGTCGAGCAGTACTTC. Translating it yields CASSPLLAISVFVVEQYF.

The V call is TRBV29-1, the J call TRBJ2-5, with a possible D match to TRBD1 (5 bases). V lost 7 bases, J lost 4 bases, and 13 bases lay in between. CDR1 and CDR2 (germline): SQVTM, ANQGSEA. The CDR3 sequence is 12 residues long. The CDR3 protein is CSATTAGETQYF. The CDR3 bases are TGCAGCGCGACGACAGCCGGAGAGACCCAGTACTTC.

CDR3 DNA: TGTGCCAGCAGTGAACTCGGGACAGGGGATGGGGGTAACTATGGCTACACCTTC. Its translation is CASSELGTGDGGNYGYTF. The V and J genes are TRBV2 and TRBJ1-2; TRBD1 aligns across 10 bases. This CDR3 has 18 residues. Germline V gives CDR1 SNHLY, CDR2 FYNNEI. Trimming removed 2 bases from V and 1 base from J; junction bases left unmatched: 10.

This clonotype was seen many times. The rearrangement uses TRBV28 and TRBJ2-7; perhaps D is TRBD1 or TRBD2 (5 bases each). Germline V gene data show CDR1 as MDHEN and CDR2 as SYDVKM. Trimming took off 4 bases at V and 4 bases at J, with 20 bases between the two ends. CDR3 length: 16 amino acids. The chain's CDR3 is CASSSPPGPHNYEQYF. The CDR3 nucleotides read TGTGCCAGCAGTTCCCCTCCGGGACCACACAATTACGAGCAGTACTTC.

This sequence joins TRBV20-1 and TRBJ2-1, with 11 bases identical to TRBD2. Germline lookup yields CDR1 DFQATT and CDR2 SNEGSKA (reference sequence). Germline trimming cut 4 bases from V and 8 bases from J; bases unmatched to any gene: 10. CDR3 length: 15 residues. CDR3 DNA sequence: TGCAGTGCTAAAAATAGCGGGAGGGCCTGGTATGAGCAGTTCTTC. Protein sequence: CSAKNSGRAWYEQFF.

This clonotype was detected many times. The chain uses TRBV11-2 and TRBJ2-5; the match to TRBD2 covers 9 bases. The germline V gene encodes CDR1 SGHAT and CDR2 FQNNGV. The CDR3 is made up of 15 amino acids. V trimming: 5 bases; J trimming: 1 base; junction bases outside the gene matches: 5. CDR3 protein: CASSLWTSVQETQYF. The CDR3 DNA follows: TGTGCCAGCAGCCTCTGGACTAGCGTCCAAGAGACCCAGTACTTC.

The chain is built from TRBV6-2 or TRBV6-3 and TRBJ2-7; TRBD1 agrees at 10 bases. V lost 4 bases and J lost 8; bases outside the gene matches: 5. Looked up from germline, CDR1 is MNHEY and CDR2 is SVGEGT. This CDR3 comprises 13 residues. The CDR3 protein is CASSWDRGRKQYF. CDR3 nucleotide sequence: TGTGCCAGCAGTTGGGACAGGGGCAGAAAGCAGTACTTC.

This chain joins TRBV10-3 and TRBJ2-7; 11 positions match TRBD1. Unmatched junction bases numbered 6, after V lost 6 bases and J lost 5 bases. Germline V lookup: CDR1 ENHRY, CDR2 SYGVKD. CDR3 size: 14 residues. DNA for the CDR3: TGTGCCATCAGGTCGGGACAGGGGGGGAACGAGCAGTACTTC. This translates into CAIRSGQGGNEQYF.

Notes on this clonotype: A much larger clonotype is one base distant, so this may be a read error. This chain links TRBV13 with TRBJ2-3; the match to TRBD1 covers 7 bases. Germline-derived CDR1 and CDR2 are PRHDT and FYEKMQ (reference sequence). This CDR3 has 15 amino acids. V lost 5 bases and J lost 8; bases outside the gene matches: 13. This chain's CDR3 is CASSTTDRYLGTQYF. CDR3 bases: TGTGCCAGCAGCACAACGGACAGGTATTTAGGTACGCAGTATTTT.

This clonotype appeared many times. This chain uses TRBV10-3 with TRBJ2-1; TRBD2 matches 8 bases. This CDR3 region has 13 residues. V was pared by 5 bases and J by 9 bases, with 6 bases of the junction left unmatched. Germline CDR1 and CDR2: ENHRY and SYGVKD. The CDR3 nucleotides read TGTGCCATCAGTAGCGGGAGTCACTCTGAGCAGTTCTTC. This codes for CAISSGSHSEQFF.

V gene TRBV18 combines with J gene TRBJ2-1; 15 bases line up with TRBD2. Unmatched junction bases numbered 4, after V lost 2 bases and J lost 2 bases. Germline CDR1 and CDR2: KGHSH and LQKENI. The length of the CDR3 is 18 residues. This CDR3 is CASSPGTSGRLTYNEQFF. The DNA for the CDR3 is TGTGCCAGCTCACCAGGGACTAGCGGGAGGCTCACCTACAATGAGCAGTTCTTC.

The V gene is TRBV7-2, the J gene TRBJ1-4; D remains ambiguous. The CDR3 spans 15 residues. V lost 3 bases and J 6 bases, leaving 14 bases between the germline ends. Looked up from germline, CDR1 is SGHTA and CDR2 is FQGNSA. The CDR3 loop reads CASSFDGPADEKLFF. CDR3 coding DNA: TGTGCCAGCAGCTTTGATGGCCCGGCGGATGAAAAACTGTTTTTT.

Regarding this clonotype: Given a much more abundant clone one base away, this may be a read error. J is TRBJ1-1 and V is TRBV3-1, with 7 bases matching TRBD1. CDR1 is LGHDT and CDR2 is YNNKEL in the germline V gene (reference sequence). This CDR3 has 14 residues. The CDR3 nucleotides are TGTGCCAGCAGCCTTGAACAGGGGAGGACTGAAGCTTTATTT. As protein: CASSLEQGRTEALF.

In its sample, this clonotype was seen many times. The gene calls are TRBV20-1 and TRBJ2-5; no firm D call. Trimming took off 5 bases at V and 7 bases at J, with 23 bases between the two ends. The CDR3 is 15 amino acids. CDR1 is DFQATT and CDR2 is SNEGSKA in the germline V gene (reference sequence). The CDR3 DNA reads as TGCAGTGCTGGCGTCGGGTGGTCGATTTGGGGGACCCAGTACTTC. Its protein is CSAGVGWSIWGTQYF.

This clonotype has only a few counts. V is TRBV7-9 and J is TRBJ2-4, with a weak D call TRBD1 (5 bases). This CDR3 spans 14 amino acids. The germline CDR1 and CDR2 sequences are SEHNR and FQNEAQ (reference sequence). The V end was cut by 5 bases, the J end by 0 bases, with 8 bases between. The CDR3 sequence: CASSLQGAKNIQYF. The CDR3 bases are TGTGCCAGCAGCCTCCAGGGAGCCAAAAACATTCAGTACTTC.

CDR3 DNA sequence: TGTGCCAGCAGCTTAGTTGACAGTGGGACGGAGCCGTACAATGAGCAGTTCTTC. Translation gives CASSLVDSGTEPYNEQFF. V usage is TRBV7-9 and J usage is TRBJ2-1; D possibly matches TRBD1 or TRBD2 (5 bases each). Trimming removed 1 base from V and 4 bases from J, with 20 bases in between. This CDR3 spans 18 amino acids. Per germline, CDR1 SEHNR and CDR2 FQNEAQ (reference sequence).

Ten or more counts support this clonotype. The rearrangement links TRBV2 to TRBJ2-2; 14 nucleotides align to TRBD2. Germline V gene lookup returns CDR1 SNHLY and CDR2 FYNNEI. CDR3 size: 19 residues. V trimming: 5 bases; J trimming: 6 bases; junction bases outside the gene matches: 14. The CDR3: CASSWTGAGLAGEPGELFF. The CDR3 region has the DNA TGTGCCAGCAGTTGGACAGGGGCGGGACTAGCGGGAGAACCCGGGGAGCTGTTTTTT.